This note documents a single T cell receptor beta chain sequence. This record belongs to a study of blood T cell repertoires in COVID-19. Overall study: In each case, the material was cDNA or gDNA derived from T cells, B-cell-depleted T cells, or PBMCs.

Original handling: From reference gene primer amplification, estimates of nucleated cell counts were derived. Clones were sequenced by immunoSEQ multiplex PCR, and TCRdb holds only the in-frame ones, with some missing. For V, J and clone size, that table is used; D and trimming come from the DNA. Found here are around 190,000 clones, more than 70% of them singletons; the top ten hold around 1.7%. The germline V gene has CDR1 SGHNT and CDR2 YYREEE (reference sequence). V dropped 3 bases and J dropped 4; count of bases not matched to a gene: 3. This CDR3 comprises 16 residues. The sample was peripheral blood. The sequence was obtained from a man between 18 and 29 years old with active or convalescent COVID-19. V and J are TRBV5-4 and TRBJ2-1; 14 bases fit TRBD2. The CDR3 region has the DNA TGTGCCAGCAGCTCCGGGACTAGCGGGAGATACAATGAGCAGTTCTTC. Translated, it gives CASSSGTSGRYNEQFF.